The 18 T cell receptor beta chains below were found in one sample sequenced in a study of cytomegalovirus exposure and HLA in healthy donors. This table comes from immunoSEQ multiplex PCR, and its TCRdb copy is limited to in-frame clones, with some not included. In the table there are some 75,000 clones, 96% of which are singletons. Sequencing input: PBMCs. The receptors were gathered from a woman between 18 and 30 years old in good health and CMV-seronegative.

The chain's CDR3 is CASSLQGEDYYGYTF. Written as DNA, the CDR3 is TGCGCCAGCAGCCTACAGGGGGAGGATTACTATGGCTACACCTTC. V usage is TRBV5-1 and J usage is TRBJ1-2; the match to TRBD1 covers 8 bases. Looked up from germline, CDR1 is SGHRS and CDR2 is YFSETQ. The CDR3 contains 15 residues. The trim removed 4 bases at V and 3 bases at J, leaving 8 bases unmatched.

The rearrangement joins TRBV28 to TRBJ2-3; 10 nucleotides line up with TRBD2. V lost 6 bases to trimming and J lost 2 bases; unmatched junction nucleotides: 11. In germline, CDR1 is MDHEN, CDR2 SYDVKM. The CDR3 consists of 17 residues. CDR3 amino acids: CASSRGGLAAFTDTQYF. The CDR3 DNA reads as TGTGCCAGCAGCCGCGGCGGACTAGCGGCTTTCACAGATACGCAGTATTTT.

This clone has only a few counts. The chain links TRBV18 to TRBJ1-2; unclear D gene. CDR1 is KGHSH, CDR2 LQKENI, per germline. Trimming removed 1 base from V and 1 base from J, with 10 bases in between. CDR3 length equals 15 residues. CDR3 coding DNA: TGTGCCAGCTCACCACGGCAGGCAGTTAACTATGGCTACACCTTC. Protein sequence: CASSPRQAVNYGYTF. Supplemented by reference TRBV18 and TRBJ1-2, the full variable domain reads NAGVMQNPRHLVRRRGQEARLRCSPMKGHSHVYWYRQLPEEGLKFMVYLQKENIIDESGMPKERFSAEFPKEGPSILRIQQVVRGDSAAYFCASSPRQAVNYGYTFGSGTRLTVV.

As to this clone: Within the sample, other DNA sequences also encode this same CDR3. The V gene is TRBV28, the J gene TRBJ2-3, with D perhaps TRBD1 (6 bases). CDR3 length: 13 residues. Germline CDR1 reads MDHEN; CDR2 reads SYDVKM. The V end was cut by 3 bases, the J end by 3 bases, with 7 bases between. The chain's CDR3 is CASSLQGTDTQYF. The CDR3 bases are TGTGCCAGCAGTTTGCAGGGGACAGATACGCAGTATTTT.

The chain carries TRBV12-5 and TRBJ1-1; D uncertain. CDR1 is LGHNT and CDR2 is FRNRAP in the germline V gene. V was trimmed by 5 bases and J by 1 base, leaving 8 bases between them. The CDR3 is made up of 13 amino acids. As DNA, the CDR3 is TGTGCTAGTGGTCCCCAAGCGAACACTGAAGCTTTCTTT. Amino acids: CASGPQANTEAFF.

The chain employs TRBV9 and TRBJ1-3; TRBD1 matches at 8 bases. V dropped 1 base and J dropped 4; count of bases not matched to a gene: 7. The CDR3 is 16 residues long. Germline assignment: CDR1 SGDLS and CDR2 YYNGEE. Here the CDR3 DNA reads TGTGCCAGCAGCGTAATGGGGGGACAGGCCGGAAACACCATATATTTT. Translation: CASSVMGGQAGNTIYF.

The chain carries TRBV9 and TRBJ1-5; TRBD1 agrees at 7 bases. The CDR3 is made up of 14 amino acids. Germline loops: CDR1 SGDLS, CDR2 YYNGEE. V was clipped by 5 bases and J by 3 bases; unmatched bases: 5. The CDR3 bases are TGTGCCAGCAGTGATACAGGGGCCAATCAGCCCCAGCATTTT. Translated, it gives CASSDTGANQPQHF.

In this sample, this clone turned up a few times. The chain combines TRBV2 with TRBJ1-1; D remains unclear. With 5 bases removed from V and 1 base from J, the gap between germline ends came to 8 bases. Germline CDR1 reads SNHLY; CDR2 reads FYNNEI. The CDR3 runs 13 residues. As DNA, the CDR3 is TGTGCCAGCAGTCCTCAGTGGAACACTGAAGCTTTCTTT. Translating gives CASSPQWNTEAFF. The variable domain in full, completed from reference TRBV2 and TRBJ1-1, reads EPEVTQTPSHQVTQMGQEVILRCVPISNHLYFYWYRQILGQKVEFLVSFYNNEISEKSEIFDDQFSVERPDGSNFTLKIRSTKLEDSAMYFCASSPQWNTEAFFGQGTRLTVV.

This chain connects TRBV27 to TRBJ2-7; unclear D gene. V shed 0 bases and J shed 3 bases, with 15 bases lying between them. The CDR3 is 16 amino acids. Germline values: CDR1 MNHEY, CDR2 SMNVEV (reference sequence). CDR3 nucleotides: TGTGCCAGCAGTTTATCGTCCAGCGTAGTGGGCTACGAGCAGTACTTC. It yields the protein CASSLSSSVVGYEQYF.

This chain connects TRBV27 to TRBJ2-7, with D unclear. The CDR3 has 12 residues. The germline V gene has CDR1 MNHEY and CDR2 SMNVEV (reference sequence). Trimming shortened V by 1 base and J by 6 bases, and 7 bases separated the two germline ends. The CDR3 spells CASSLYRSEQYF. The CDR3 DNA is TGTGCCAGCAGTTTATATCGCAGCGAGCAGTACTTC.

This rearrangement joins TRBV29-1 to TRBJ2-4; 9 bases are shared with TRBD1. The CDR3 totals 12 residues. CDR1 SQVTM and CDR2 ANQGSEA come from the germline V gene. V was pared by 7 bases and J by 5 bases, with 3 bases of the junction left unmatched. The chain's CDR3 is CSARTGENIQYF. The CDR3 DNA follows: TGCAGCGCCAGGACAGGGGAAAACATTCAGTACTTC.

V usage is TRBV5-1 and J usage is TRBJ2-1, with 7 nucleotides matching TRBD1. Germline V gene data show CDR1 as SGHRS and CDR2 as YFSETQ. J gave up 1 base and V 0 bases, and 1 base lay outside the gene matches. This CDR3 comprises 15 residues. CDR3 nucleotides: TGCGCCAGCAGCTTGGGGGACAGTTCCTACAATGAGCAGTTCTTC. Its protein product is CASSLGDSSYNEQFF.

V gene TRBV28 combines with J gene TRBJ2-6; tentatively, D is TRBD2 (6 bases). The germline gives CDR1 MDHEN, CDR2 SYDVKM. V was shortened by 6 bases and J by 13 bases, with 19 bases between the two germline ends. The CDR3 is made up of 14 amino acids. CDR3: CASRTRLREVVLTF. Written as DNA, the CDR3 is TGTGCCAGCAGAACGAGACTCAGGGAGGTGGTCCTGACTTTC.

The chain uses TRBV19 and TRBJ2-3; 9 bases align to TRBD2. The V gene end was trimmed by 2 bases and the J gene end by 5 bases; junction bases not matched to a gene: 5. Germline V gene sequence: CDR1 LNHDA, CDR2 SQIVND (reference sequence). This CDR3 spans 15 amino acids. CDR3 region: CASSIPSGMGDTQYF. CDR3 nucleotides: TGTGCCAGTAGTATACCTAGCGGGATGGGAGATACGCAGTATTTT.

The V call is TRBV7-9, the J call TRBJ1-3; D uncertain. The germline V and J ends were trimmed by 7 bases and 0 bases, with 13 bases remaining between them. The germline gives CDR1 SEHNR, CDR2 FQNEAQ (reference sequence). The CDR3 spans 15 residues. In DNA, the CDR3 is TGTGCCAGCACTGAGCGGTCCAACTCTGGAAACACCATATATTTT. It is translated as CASTERSNSGNTIYF. The full variable domain, rest sourced from reference TRBV7-9 and TRBJ1-3, is DTGVSQNPRHKITKRGQNVTFRCDPISEHNRLYWYRQTLGQGPEFLTYFQNEAQLEKSRLLSDRFSAERPKGSFSTLEIQRTEQGDSAMYLCASTERSNSGNTIYFGEGSWLTVV.

The genes are TRBV12-2 and TRBJ1-1. TRBV12-2 is reported as a pseudogene. The CDR3 covers 15 residues. The CDR3 DNA follows: TGTGCAAGTCGCTTCCTCCCCCCCCGAGACACTGAAGCTTTCTTT. The encoded protein is CASRFLPPRDTEAFF.

The V gene is TRBV14, the J gene TRBJ2-1, with TRBD2 identical over 8 bases. Germline CDR1 is SGHDN and CDR2 is FVKESK. Germline trimming cut 1 base from V and 6 bases from J; bases unmatched to any gene: 5. The CDR3 has 15 amino acids. CDR3 coding DNA: TGTGCCAGCAGCCAAGCCGGGACTAGTCTCAATGAGCAGTTCTTC. Amino acid sequence: CASSQAGTSLNEQFF. Filled out from reference TRBV14 and TRBJ2-1, the complete variable domain reads EAGVTQFPSHSVIEKGQTVTLRCDPISGHDNLYWYRRVMGKEIKFLLHFVKESKQDESGMPNNRFLAERTGGTYSTLKVQPAELEDSGVYFCASSQAGTSLNEQFFGPGTRLTVL.

The chain has TRBV27 and TRBJ2-6, with 8 bases that match TRBD2. The germline V gene has CDR1 MNHEY and CDR2 SMNVEV (reference sequence). V shed 8 bases and J 2 bases; nucleotides not matched to a gene: 11. This CDR3 has 17 amino acids. The CDR3: CASGTTSGRPGANVLTF. DNA of the CDR3: TGTGCCAGCGGGACTACTAGCGGAAGACCTGGGGCCAACGTCCTGACTTTC.